This T cell receptor (beta chain) was sequenced for a study of identifying expanded T cells in peripheral blood. General study points: Clone count variance between roughly two-week samples rose with total template count. About 1.2 clones differed between technical replicates, versus around 15 and 18 over time.

As regards this clone: Its specificity is unknown.

Germline V gene data show CDR1 as SGHTA and CDR2 as FQGNSA. Trimming at V came to 1 base and at J to 5 bases, leaving 8 bases not matched to a gene. The CDR3 is 16 amino acids. The protocol was immunoSEQ multiplex PCR, while the TCRdb copy is restricted to in-frame clones and leaves out a portion. The profile shows some 90,000 clones, around 86% of them singletons. Healthy donors had no documented immune events, such as infections, while sampled. The chain is built from TRBV7-2 and TRBJ1-5; 7 bases fit TRBD1. The sequencing sample was made of blood. The receptor was isolated from a person aged 18 to 69 in good health. In nucleotides, the CDR3 is TGTGCCAGCAGCTTAGTGGGAGGGGGCGGCGATCAGCCCCAGCATTTT. It yields the protein CASSLVGGGGDQPQHF.